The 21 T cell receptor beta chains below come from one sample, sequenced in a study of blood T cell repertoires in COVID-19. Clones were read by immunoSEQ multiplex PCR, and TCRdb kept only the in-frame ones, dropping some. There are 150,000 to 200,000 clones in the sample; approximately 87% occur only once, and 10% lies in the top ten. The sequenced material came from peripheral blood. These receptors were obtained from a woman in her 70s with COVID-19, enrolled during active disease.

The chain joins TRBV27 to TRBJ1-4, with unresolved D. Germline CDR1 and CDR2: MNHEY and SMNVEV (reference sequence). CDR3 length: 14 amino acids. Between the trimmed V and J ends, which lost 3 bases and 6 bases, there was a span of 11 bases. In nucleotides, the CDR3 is TGTGCCAGCAGTTTGAGCAGAGGAGATGAAAAACTGTTTTTT. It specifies CASSLSRGDEKLFF.

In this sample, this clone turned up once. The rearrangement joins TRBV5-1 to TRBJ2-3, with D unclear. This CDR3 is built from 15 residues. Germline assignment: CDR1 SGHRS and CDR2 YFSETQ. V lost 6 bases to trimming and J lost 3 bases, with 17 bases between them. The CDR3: CASTMSGERTDTQYF. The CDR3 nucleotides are TGCGCCAGCACCATGTCCGGCGAGAGGACAGATACGCAGTATTTT.

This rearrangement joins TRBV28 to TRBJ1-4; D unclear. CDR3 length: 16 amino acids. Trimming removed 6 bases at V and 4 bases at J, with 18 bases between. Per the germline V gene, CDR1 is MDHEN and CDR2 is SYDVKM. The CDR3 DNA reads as TGTGCCAGCAGCCCAGCAAAGGCAGGTTTTAATGAAAAACTGTTTTTT. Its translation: CASSPAKAGFNEKLFF.

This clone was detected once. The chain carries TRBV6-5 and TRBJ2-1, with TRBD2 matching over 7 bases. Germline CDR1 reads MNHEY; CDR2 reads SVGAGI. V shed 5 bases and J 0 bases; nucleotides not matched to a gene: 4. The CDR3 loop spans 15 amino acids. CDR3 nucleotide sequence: TGTGCCAGCAGTACTAGCGCAACCTCCTACAATGAGCAGTTCTTC. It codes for CASSTSATSYNEQFF.

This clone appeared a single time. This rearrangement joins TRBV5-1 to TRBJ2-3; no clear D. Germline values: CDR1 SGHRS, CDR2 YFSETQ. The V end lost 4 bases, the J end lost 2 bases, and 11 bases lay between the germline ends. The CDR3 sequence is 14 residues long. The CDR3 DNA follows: TGCGCCAGCAGCCGTACTCAAGTCACAGATACGCAGTATTTT. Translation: CASSRTQVTDTQYF.

The CDR3 loop is CASSTGTFSGNTIYF. The CDR3, as DNA: TGTGCCAGCAGCACGGGGACATTCTCTGGAAACACCATATATTTT. This chain uses TRBV28 with TRBJ1-3; perhaps TRBD1 as D (6 bases). Trimming removed 6 bases from V and 0 bases from J, with 12 bases in between. Germline CDR1 reads MDHEN; CDR2 reads SYDVKM. The CDR3 runs 15 residues.

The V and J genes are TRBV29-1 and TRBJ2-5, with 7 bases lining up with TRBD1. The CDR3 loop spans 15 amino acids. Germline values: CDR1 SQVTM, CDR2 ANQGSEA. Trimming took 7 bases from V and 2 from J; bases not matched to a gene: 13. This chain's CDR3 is CSAAQTPGQQETQYF. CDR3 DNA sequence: TGCAGCGCCGCCCAGACACCGGGACAGCAAGAGACCCAGTACTTC.

The CDR3 nucleotides read TGTGCCAGCAGCTTTATACATGGGAGCACTGAAGCTTTCTTT. Translating it yields CASSFIHGSTEAFF. This chain uses TRBV5-4 with TRBJ1-1; D ambiguous. Per germline, CDR1 SGHNT and CDR2 YYREEE (reference sequence). The CDR3 has 14 residues. V lost 2 bases, J lost 4 bases, and 12 bases lay in between.

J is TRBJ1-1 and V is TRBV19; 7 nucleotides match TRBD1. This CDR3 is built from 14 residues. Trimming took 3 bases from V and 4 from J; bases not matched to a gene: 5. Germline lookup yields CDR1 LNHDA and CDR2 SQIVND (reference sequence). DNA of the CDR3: TGTGCCAGTAGTATCCCAGGGGGTGGCACTGAAGCTTTCTTT. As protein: CASSIPGGGTEAFF. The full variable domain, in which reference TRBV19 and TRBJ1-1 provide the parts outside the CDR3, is DGGITQSPKYLFRKEGQNVTLSCEQNLNHDAMYWYRQDPGQGLRLIYYSQIVNDFQKGDIAEGYSVSREKKESFPLTVTSAQKNPTAFYLCASSIPGGGTEAFFGQGTRLTVV.

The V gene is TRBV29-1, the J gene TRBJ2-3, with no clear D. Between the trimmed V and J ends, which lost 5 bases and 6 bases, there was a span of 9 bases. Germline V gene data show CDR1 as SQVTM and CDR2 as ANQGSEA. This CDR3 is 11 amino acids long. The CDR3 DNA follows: TGCAGCGTTCACGGTGGTGATACGCAGTATTTT. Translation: CSVHGGDTQYF.

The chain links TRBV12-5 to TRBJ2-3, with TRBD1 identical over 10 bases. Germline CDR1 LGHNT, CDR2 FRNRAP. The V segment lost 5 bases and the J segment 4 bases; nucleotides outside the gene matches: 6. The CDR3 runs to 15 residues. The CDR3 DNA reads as TGTGCTAGTGGTAGAGGGACAGGGGTCCCAGATACGCAGTATTTT. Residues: CASGRGTGVPDTQYF.

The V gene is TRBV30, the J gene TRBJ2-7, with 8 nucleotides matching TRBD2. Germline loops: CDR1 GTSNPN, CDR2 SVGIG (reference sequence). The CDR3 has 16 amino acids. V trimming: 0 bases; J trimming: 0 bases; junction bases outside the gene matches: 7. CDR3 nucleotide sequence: TGTGCCTGGAGTGTACATCAGCGGGGGAGCTCCTACGAGCAGTACTTC. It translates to CAWSVHQRGSSYEQYF.

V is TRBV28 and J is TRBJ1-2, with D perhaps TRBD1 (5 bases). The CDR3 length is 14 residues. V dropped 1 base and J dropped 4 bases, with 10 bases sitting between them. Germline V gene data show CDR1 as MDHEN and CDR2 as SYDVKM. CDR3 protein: CASSLFQGGYGYTF. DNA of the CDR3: TGTGCCAGCAGTTTATTTCAGGGTGGCTATGGCTACACCTTC.

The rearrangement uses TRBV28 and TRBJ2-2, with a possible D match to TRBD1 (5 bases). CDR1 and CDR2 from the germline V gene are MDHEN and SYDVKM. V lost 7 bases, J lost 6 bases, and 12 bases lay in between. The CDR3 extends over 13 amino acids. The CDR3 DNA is TGTGCCAGCAACCTTCTAGGGGCCGGGGAGCTGTTTTTT. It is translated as CASNLLGAGELFF.

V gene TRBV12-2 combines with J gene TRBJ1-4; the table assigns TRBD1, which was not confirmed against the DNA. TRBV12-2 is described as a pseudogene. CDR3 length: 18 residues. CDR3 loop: CASRLVGGTGGVSEKLFF. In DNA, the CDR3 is TGTGCAAGTCGCTTAGTCGGGGGGACAGGGGGCGTGAGTGAAAAACTGTTTTTT.

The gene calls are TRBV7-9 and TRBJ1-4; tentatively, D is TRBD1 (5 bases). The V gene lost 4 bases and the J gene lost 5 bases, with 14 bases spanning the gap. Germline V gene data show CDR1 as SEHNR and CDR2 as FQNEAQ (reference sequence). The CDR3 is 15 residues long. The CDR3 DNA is TGTGCCAGCAGCTCACCGGGGACTAAAAATGAAAAACTGTTTTTT. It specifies CASSSPGTKNEKLFF.

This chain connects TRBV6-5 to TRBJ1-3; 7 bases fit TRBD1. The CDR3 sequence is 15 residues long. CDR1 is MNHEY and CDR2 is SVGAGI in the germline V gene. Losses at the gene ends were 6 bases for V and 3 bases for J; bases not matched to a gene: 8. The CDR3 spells CASRHDREVGNTIYF. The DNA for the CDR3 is TGTGCCAGCAGGCACGACAGGGAGGTTGGAAACACCATATATTTT.

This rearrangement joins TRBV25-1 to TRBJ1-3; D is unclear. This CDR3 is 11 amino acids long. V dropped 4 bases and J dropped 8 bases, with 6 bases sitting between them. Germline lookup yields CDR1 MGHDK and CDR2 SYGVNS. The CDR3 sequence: CASSGRDTIYF. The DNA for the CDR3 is TGTGCCAGCAGTGGTCGAGACACCATATATTTT.

The CDR3 sequence is CASRPGDRADLAKNIQYF. CDR3 bases: TGTGCCAGCAGACCGGGAGACAGGGCCGACTTAGCCAAAAACATTCAGTACTTC. This rearrangement joins TRBV5-6 to TRBJ2-4; D is perhaps TRBD1 (7 bases). Germline CDR1 is SGHDT and CDR2 is YYEEEE. Trimming pared 5 bases from V and 0 bases from J, leaving 21 bases between. This CDR3 spans 18 amino acids.

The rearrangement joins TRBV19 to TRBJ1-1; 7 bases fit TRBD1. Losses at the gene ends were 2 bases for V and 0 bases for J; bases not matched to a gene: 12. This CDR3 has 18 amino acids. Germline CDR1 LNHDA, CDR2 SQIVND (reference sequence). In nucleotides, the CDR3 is TGTGCCAGTAGTATAATCATCAAGAGGACAGGCTTGAACACTGAAGCTTTCTTT. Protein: CASSIIIKRTGLNTEAFF.

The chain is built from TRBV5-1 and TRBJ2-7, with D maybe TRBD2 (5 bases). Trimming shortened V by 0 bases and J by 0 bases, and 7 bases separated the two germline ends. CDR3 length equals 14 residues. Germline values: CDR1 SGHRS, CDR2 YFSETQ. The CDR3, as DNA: TGCGCCAGCAGCTTGGCCGGGGACTCCTACGAGCAGTACTTC. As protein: CASSLAGDSYEQYF.